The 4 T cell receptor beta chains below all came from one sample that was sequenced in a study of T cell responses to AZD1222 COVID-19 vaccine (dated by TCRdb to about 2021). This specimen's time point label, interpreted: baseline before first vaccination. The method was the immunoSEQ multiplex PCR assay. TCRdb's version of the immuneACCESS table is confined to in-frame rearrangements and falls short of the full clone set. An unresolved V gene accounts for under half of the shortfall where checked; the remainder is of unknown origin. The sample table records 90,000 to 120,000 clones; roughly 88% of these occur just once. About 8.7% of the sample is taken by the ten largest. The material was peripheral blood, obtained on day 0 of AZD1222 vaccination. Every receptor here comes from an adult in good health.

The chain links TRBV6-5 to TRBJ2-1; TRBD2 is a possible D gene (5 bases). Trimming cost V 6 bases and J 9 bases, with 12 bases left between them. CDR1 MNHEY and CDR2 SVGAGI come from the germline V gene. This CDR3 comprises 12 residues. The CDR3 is CASRPTSSEQFF. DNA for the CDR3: TGTGCCAGCAGGCCTACTAGTAGTGAGCAGTTCTTC.

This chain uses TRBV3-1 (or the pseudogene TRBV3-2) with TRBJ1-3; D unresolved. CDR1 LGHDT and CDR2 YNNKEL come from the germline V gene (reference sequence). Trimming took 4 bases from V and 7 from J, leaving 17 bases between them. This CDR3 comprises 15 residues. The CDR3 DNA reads TGTGCCAGCAGCCCATGGACGTCGGTTATGAACACCATATATTTT. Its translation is CASSPWTSVMNTIYF.

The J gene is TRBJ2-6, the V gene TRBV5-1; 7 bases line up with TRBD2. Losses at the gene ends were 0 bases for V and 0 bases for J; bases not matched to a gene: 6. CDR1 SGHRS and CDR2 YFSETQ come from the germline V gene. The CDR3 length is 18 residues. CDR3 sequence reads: CASSLAGGGSSGANVLTF. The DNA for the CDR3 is TGCGCCAGCAGCTTGGCGGGCGGGGGATCCTCTGGGGCCAACGTCCTGACTTTC.

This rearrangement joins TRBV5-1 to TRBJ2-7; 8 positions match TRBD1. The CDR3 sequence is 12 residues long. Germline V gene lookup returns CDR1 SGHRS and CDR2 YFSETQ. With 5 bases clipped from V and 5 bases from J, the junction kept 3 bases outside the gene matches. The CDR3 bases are TGCGCCAGCAGAACAGGGGGAAACGAGCAGTACTTC. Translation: CASRTGGNEQYF.